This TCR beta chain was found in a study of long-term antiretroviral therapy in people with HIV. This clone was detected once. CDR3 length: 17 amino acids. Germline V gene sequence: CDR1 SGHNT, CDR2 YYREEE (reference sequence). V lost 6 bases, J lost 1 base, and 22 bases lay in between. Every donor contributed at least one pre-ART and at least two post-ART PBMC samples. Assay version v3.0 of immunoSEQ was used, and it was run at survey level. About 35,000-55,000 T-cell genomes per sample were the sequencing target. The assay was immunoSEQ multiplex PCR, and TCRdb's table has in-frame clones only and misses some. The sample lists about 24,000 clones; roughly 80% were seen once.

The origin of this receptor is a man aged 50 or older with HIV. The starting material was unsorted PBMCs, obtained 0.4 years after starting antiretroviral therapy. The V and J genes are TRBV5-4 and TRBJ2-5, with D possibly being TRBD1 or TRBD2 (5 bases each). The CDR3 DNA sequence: TGTGCCAGCATTCCCAAACGGGACCGAAGAGGCCAAGAGACCCAGTACTTC. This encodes CASIPKRDRRGQETQYF.